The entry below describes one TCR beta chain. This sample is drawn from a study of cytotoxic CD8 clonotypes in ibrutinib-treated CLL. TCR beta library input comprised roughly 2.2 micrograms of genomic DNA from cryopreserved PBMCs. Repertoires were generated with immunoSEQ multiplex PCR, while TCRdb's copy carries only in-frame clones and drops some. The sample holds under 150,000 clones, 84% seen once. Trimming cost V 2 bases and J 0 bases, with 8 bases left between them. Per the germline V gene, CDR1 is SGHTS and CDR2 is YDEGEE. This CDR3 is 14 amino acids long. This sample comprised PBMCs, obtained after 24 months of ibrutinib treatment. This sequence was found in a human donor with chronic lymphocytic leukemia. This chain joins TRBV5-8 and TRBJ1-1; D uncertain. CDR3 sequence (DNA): TGTGCCAGCAGCTTTTTGGGTGTGAACACTGAAGCTTTCTTT. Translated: CASSFLGVNTEAFF.